Each of the 9 T cell receptor beta chains below was sequenced from the same sample in a study of T cell clonotyping in hematopoietic cell transplantation. Some clones are missing from TCRdb's copy, which holds only in-frame ones; the method was immunoSEQ multiplex PCR. This repertoire shows about 9,500 clones, roughly 93% found once; its top ten account for 5.7%. Sequenced here: PBMCs, sampled 100 days after allogeneic stem cell transplant. The receptors here all came from a male patient in his fifties or sixties who had an allogeneic stem cell transplant from a related donor, so T cells may come from the graft donor. Some clones in this sample may be carry-over from other donors' samples.

The rearrangement joins TRBV6-1 to TRBJ1-4; 12 bases align to TRBD1. The junction had 9 bases not matched to a gene; V was cut back by 3 bases and J by 4 bases. This CDR3 has 18 amino acids. CDR1 is MNHNS, CDR2 SASEGT, per germline. The CDR3 coding sequence is TGTGCCAGCAGTGAGTCCCGGGACAGGGGGCGGAATAATGAAAAACTGTTTTTT. Amino acids: CASSESRDRGRNNEKLFF.

This chain links TRBV5-1 with TRBJ2-7, with TRBD1 matching over 11 bases. The CDR3 contains 14 residues. Germline V gene lookup returns CDR1 SGHRS and CDR2 YFSETQ. Trimming removed 4 bases from V and 5 bases from J; junction bases left unmatched: 5. The CDR3 loop is CASSTDRGRDEQYF. CDR3 in DNA: TGCGCCAGCAGCACGGACAGGGGGCGAGACGAGCAGTACTTC. Full variable domain (remainder filled in from reference TRBV5-1 and TRBJ2-7): KAGVTQTPRYLIKTRGQQVTLSCSPISGHRSVSWYQQTPGQGLQFLFEYFSETQRNKGNFPGRFSGRQFSNSRSEMNVSTLELGDSALYLCASSTDRGRDEQYFGPGTRLTVT.

The genes are TRBV5-1 and TRBJ2-7; TRBD2 might be the D (5 bases). The germline gives CDR1 SGHRS, CDR2 YFSETQ. The V end lost 4 bases, the J end lost 3 bases, and 23 bases lay between the germline ends. The CDR3 covers 17 residues. This chain's CDR3 is CASSPPGRLRRNYEQYF. In DNA form, the CDR3 reads TGCGCCAGCAGCCCCCCGGGGAGATTACGGAGGAACTACGAGCAGTACTTC.

CDR3 residues: CASSSPYEQYF. In nucleotides, the CDR3 is TGTGCCAGCAGTTCTCCCTACGAGCAGTACTTC. This chain joins TRBV28 and TRBJ2-7; the D is unclear. This CDR3 has 11 amino acids. The germline gives CDR1 MDHEN, CDR2 SYDVKM. The V end lost 4 bases, the J end lost 2 bases, and 3 bases lay between the germline ends.

This clone was seen more than once but under ten times. This sequence joins TRBV18 and TRBJ1-1; maybe TRBD1 (5 bases). V lost 3 bases, J lost 4 bases, and 12 bases lay in between. Germline V gene data show CDR1 as KGHSH and CDR2 as LQKENI. This CDR3 comprises 14 residues. Here the CDR3 reads CASSPSGGGTEAFF. CDR3 DNA sequence: TGTGCCAGCTCACCCTCCGGGGGGGGCACTGAAGCTTTCTTT.

V is TRBV27 and J is TRBJ1-5, with D perhaps TRBD1 (6 bases). V dropped 6 bases and J dropped 6 bases, with 15 bases sitting between them. Germline CDR1 and CDR2: MNHEY and SMNVEV (reference sequence). The CDR3 covers 14 residues. CDR3 protein: CASRGYMGAQPQHF. CDR3 nucleotide sequence: TGTGCCAGCAGGGGATATATGGGGGCTCAGCCCCAGCATTTT.

This clone is a singleton in its sample. This rearrangement joins TRBV20-1 to TRBJ1-2, with unresolved D. The CDR3 sequence is 9 residues long. V gave up 5 bases and J gave up 3 bases, with 1 base separating them. The germline V gene has CDR1 DFQATT and CDR2 SNEGSKA (reference sequence). For the CDR3, the DNA is TGCAGTGCTGACTATGGCTACACCTTC. Its protein is CSADYGYTF.

The J gene is TRBJ1-1, the V gene TRBV7-2; D is perhaps TRBD1 (6 bases). The CDR3 sequence is 14 residues long. In germline, CDR1 is SGHTA, CDR2 FQGNSA. Trimming pared 5 bases from V and 0 bases from J, leaving 10 bases between. The DNA of the CDR3 is TGTGCCAGCAGCGTGGACAGCATGAACACTGAAGCTTTCTTT. This sequence encodes CASSVDSMNTEAFF.

The sample holds one count of this clone. The rearrangement uses TRBV28 and TRBJ1-2; D is unclear. Deletions cut 5 bases from V and 7 bases from J, with 11 bases between. This CDR3 has 12 amino acids. Germline V CDR1 and CDR2: MDHEN, SYDVKM. The CDR3 protein is CASSATEAGYTF. The DNA of the CDR3 is TGTGCCAGCAGTGCGACTGAGGCTGGCTACACCTTC.